These T cell receptor beta chains were read from a single sample in a study of CD4 T cells in relation to SARS-CoV-2 and coronaviruses. This table comes from immunoSEQ multiplex PCR, and its TCRdb copy is limited to in-frame clones, with some not included. The data hold about 56,000 clones, with roughly nine tenths observed a single time. Material for sequencing was naive CD4+ T cells from PBMCs. The receptors here all came from an adult with COVID-19. Each CDR3 is given with its conserved first and last residue. The order of the fields is D gene, V gene, CDR3 length, J gene, clone size, CDR3 protein, CDR3 DNA. A D gene is named only where the DNA matches it firmly. The listing skips clone size in some rows; elsewhere it reads once, few, many or a size class.

>.|TRBV14|17|TRBJ1-3|.
CASSPLAGERSGNTIYF
TGTGCCAGCAGCCCCCTTGCAGGGGAGCGCTCTGGAAACACCATATATTTT
>TRBD2|TRBV6-1|17|TRBJ2-5|.
CASSEYLAGGIQETQYF
TGTGCCAGCAGTGAATACCTAGCGGGAGGAATCCAAGAGACCCAGTACTTC
>TRBD1|TRBV10-3|14|TRBJ2-1|.
CAINDRGDYNEQFF
TGTGCCATCAACGACAGGGGCGACTACAATGAGCAGTTCTTC
>.|TRBV28|11|TRBJ1-2|once
CASSDNYGYTF
TGTGCCAGCAGCGATAACTATGGCTACACCTTC
>TRBD1|TRBV5-1|17|TRBJ1-6|.
CASSLIQGTGRGSPLHF
TGCGCCAGCAGCTTGATACAGGGGACCGGCAGAGGTTCACCCCTCCACTTT
>.|TRBV5-1|16|TRBJ2-7|.
CASSLPEQGLSYEQYF
TGCGCCAGCAGCTTGCCCGAACAGGGACTCTCCTACGAGCAGTACTTC
>TRBD1|TRBV29-1|17|TRBJ2-1|.
CSVDRNRLGTGGDEQFF
TGCAGCGTTGATCGAAATCGCCTCGGGACAGGGGGCGATGAGCAGTTCTTC
>.|TRBV27|14|TRBJ2-3|.
CASSLSPQGDTQYF
TGTGCCAGCAGTTTAAGCCCCCAAGGAGATACGCAGTATTTT
>.|TRBV27|12|TRBJ1-2|.
CASSFGNRVYTF
TGTGCCAGCAGTTTCGGGAACAGGGTTTACACCTTC
>.|TRBV5-3|15|TRBJ2-7|.
CARRPTSPSSYEQYF
TGTGCCAGAAGACCCACTTCACCCAGCTCCTACGAGCAGTACTTC
>TRBD1|TRBV5-4|14|TRBJ1-2|few
CASSVGQAPYGYTF
TGTGCCAGCAGCGTGGGACAGGCGCCATATGGCTACACCTTC
>.|TRBV2|14|TRBJ2-3|.
CASSREGVSSAQYF
TGTGCCAGCAGCCGAGAAGGTGTCTCCTCGGCGCAGTATTTT
>.|TRBV6-1|12|TRBJ2-5|.
CASSESEETQYF
TGTGCCAGCAGTGAATCGGAGGAGACCCAGTACTTC
>TRBD1|TRBV28|14|TRBJ2-5|.
CASSLDRGYSTQYF
TGTGCCAGCAGCCTGGACAGGGGTTATTCGACCCAGTACTTC
>.|TRBV6-1|16|TRBJ2-1|.
CASSDSGTVSYNEQFF
TGTGCCAGCAGTGATTCCGGGACGGTGTCCTACAATGAGCAGTTCTTC
>.|TRBV7-9|14|TRBJ2-3|.
CASSATGRPDTQYF
TGTGCCAGCAGCGCAACAGGGCGTCCAGATACGCAGTATTTT
>.|TRBV5-1|15|TRBJ2-7|.
CASSRGSGPGGEQYF
TGCGCCAGCAGCCGAGGTTCCGGACCTGGTGGGGAGCAGTACTTC
>TRBD2|TRBV7-3|15|TRBJ2-1|.
CASSWSLAGVGEQFF
TGTGCCAGCAGCTGGTCACTAGCGGGAGTAGGTGAGCAGTTCTTC
>.|TRBV2|12|TRBJ2-3|.
CASSDSTDTQYF
TGTGCCAGCAGTGACAGCACAGATACGCAGTATTTT
>.|TRBV9|15|TRBJ1-4|.
CASSPPGGVDEKLFF
TGTGCCAGCAGCCCCCCCGGGGGGGTAGATGAAAAACTGTTTTTT
>.|TRBV5-1|12|TRBJ1-1|once
CASSTDSFEAFF
TGCGCCAGCAGTACGGACAGCTTTGAAGCTTTCTTT
>.|TRBV4-1|13|TRBJ1-1|few
CASSPRDRAEAFF
TGCGCCAGCAGCCCTAGGGACCGGGCCGAAGCTTTCTTT
>.|TRBV2|15|TRBJ1-5|.
CASSDWPNSNQPQHF
TGTGCCAGCAGTGACTGGCCGAATAGCAATCAGCCCCAGCATTTT
>.|TRBV25-1|15|TRBJ1-5|.
CASSEPGGGDQPQHF
TGTGCCAGCAGTGAACCCGGGGGCGGTGATCAGCCCCAGCATTTT
>.|TRBV3-1/TRBV3-2|13|TRBJ2-7|.
CASSGDGSYEQYF
TGTGCCAGCAGCGGGGACGGGTCCTACGAGCAGTACTTC
>TRBD2|TRBV19|15|TRBJ2-4|.
CASAPGGEIKNIQYF
TGTGCCAGTGCTCCCGGGGGGGAGATCAAAAACATTCAGTACTTC
>.|TRBV3-1/TRBV3-2|17|TRBJ2-1|.
CASSQDSFWRFDNEQFF
TGTGCCAGCAGCCAAGATAGTTTTTGGCGGTTTGATAATGAGCAGTTCTTC
>.|TRBV14|15|TRBJ2-3|few
CASSQGTVVGDTQYF
TGTGCCAGCAGCCAAGGCACGGTAGTCGGAGATACGCAGTATTTT
>.|TRBV7-3|13|TRBJ1-6|.
CASSSSQGSPLHF
TGTGCCAGCAGTTCGTCACAGGGATCACCCCTCCACTTT
>TRBD1|TRBV7-9|15|TRBJ2-7|few
CASSFRQGVKDEQYF
TGTGCCAGCAGCTTCCGGCAGGGGGTTAAGGACGAGCAGTACTTC
>TRBD2|TRBV30|17|TRBJ2-7|.
CAWSVPLAATLTYEQYF
TGTGCCTGGAGTGTACCACTAGCGGCCACCTTAACCTACGAGCAGTACTTC
>TRBD1|TRBV15|15|TRBJ1-1|.
CATSGGTGKYTEAFF
TGTGCCACCAGCGGGGGGACAGGGAAATACACTGAAGCTTTCTTT
>.|TRBV28|15|TRBJ2-7|.
CASSFPQEKPYEQYF
TGTGCCAGCAGTTTCCCACAGGAAAAGCCCTACGAGCAGTACTTC
>.|TRBV28|15|TRBJ2-7|once
CASSLYRMQASEQYF
TGTGCCAGCAGTTTATACCGCATGCAAGCGAGCGAGCAGTACTTC
>TRBD1|TRBV7-2|19|TRBJ1-3|.
CASSLDFGGQGVSGNTIYF
TGTGCCAGCAGCTTAGACTTTGGGGGACAGGGGGTTTCTGGAAACACCATATATTTT
>TRBD1|TRBV4-2|16|TRBJ1-6|.
CASSQYRTGGNSPLHF
TGTGCCAGCAGCCAATACAGGACAGGGGGAAATTCACCCCTCCACTTT
>.|TRBV5-1|16|TRBJ2-3|.
CASSAAGTTGTDTQYF
TGCGCCAGCAGCGCCGCCGGGACCACGGGCACAGATACGCAGTATTTT
>.|TRBV11-2|16|TRBJ2-7|.
CASSLKFSWGSYEQYF
TGTGCCAGCAGCTTAAAGTTCTCCTGGGGCTCCTACGAGCAGTACTTC
>TRBD2|TRBV18|16|TRBJ2-1|.
CASSPSTSGLYNEQFF
TGTGCCAGCTCACCTTCGACTAGCGGGCTATACAATGAGCAGTTCTTC
>.|TRBV3-1/TRBV3-2|15|TRBJ1-2|once
CASSQSRALNYGYTF
TGTGCCAGCAGCCAAAGCAGGGCGTTGAACTATGGCTACACCTTC
>.|TRBV7-7|15|TRBJ2-1|.
CASSPTPSSYNEQFF
TGTGCCAGCAGCCCGACGCCAAGCTCCTACAATGAGCAGTTCTTC
>TRBD1|TRBV6-2/TRBV6-3|15|TRBJ2-1|.
CASSYAGQGYNEQFF
TGTGCCAGCAGTTACGCGGGACAGGGGTACAATGAGCAGTTCTTC
>.|TRBV27|17|TRBJ2-2|.
CASSFVLLAGDTGELFF
TGTGCCAGCAGTTTTGTCTTGTTGGCAGGGGACACCGGGGAGCTGTTTTTT
>.|TRBV19|13|TRBJ2-4|.
CASSIGRRNIQYF
TGTGCCAGTAGTATAGGACGGCGGAACATTCAGTACTTC
>.|TRBV9|14|TRBJ1-5|few
CASSAELEGQPQHF
TGTGCCAGCAGCGCCGAGCTTGAGGGACAGCCCCAGCATTTT
>TRBD1|TRBV11-3|14|TRBJ2-2|.
CASGTGAPTGELFF
TGTGCCAGCGGGACAGGGGCACCCACCGGGGAGCTGTTTTTT